These 28 T cell receptor beta chains originate from one sample sequenced in a study of blood T cell repertoires in COVID-19. Sequencing was performed with immunoSEQ multiplex PCR; in TCRdb, only in-frame clones are kept and a portion is missing. The sample comprises about 77,000 clones, 90% of which are singletons, and about 17% rests with the top ten. Sequenced sample: peripheral blood. The receptor set was obtained from a woman at least 80 years old with active or convalescent COVID-19.

The chain employs TRBV30 and TRBJ1-4; tentative D call: TRBD1 (5 bases). V lost 2 bases and J 3 bases, leaving 7 bases between the germline ends. Germline V gene lookup returns CDR1 GTSNPN and CDR2 SVGIG (reference sequence). CDR3 length equals 13 residues. CDR3 nucleotide sequence: TGTGCCTGGAGTTGGGGGGCTAATGAAAAACTGTTTTTT. Amino acids: CAWSWGANEKLFF.

This chain connects TRBV6-2 or TRBV6-3 to TRBJ2-3, with TRBD2 matching over 11 bases. Trimming at V came to 0 bases and at J to 6 bases, leaving 8 bases not matched to a gene. The CDR3 spans 17 residues. Germline V gene sequence: CDR1 MNHEY, CDR2 SVGEGT. CDR3 coding DNA: TGTGCCAGCAGTTACTCGTCTAGCGGGGGGTTGACGGATACGCAGTATTTT. Translated, it gives CASSYSSSGGLTDTQYF.

The count of this clone is one. The chain links TRBV29-1 to TRBJ2-7; D is perhaps TRBD2 (5 bases). Germline CDR1 reads SQVTM; CDR2 reads ANQGSEA. CDR3 length equals 15 residues. V lost 0 bases and J lost 4, with 16 bases in between. This CDR3 is CSVEDREGHPYEQYF. The DNA for the CDR3 is TGCAGCGTTGAAGATCGGGAAGGGCACCCTTACGAGCAGTACTTC.

This chain joins TRBV28 and TRBJ1-5; maybe TRBD1 (5 bases). CDR3 length: 16 amino acids. Trimming took off 6 bases at V and 9 bases at J, with 24 bases between the two ends. The germline V gene encodes CDR1 MDHEN and CDR2 SYDVKM. The CDR3, as DNA: TGTGCCAGCAGGTTAACAGACAGAGTAATAGCAGGGCCCCAGCATTTT. It is translated as CASRLTDRVIAGPQHF.

This clone appeared once. The chain combines TRBV19 with TRBJ2-4; D is undetermined. This CDR3 has 15 residues. CDR1 is LNHDA and CDR2 is SQIVND in the germline V gene (reference sequence). V was pared by 5 bases and J by 1 base, with 12 bases between. The CDR3 sequence: CASSARSDAKNIQYF. The CDR3 DNA reads as TGTGCCAGTAGTGCCCGGAGTGATGCCAAAAACATTCAGTACTTC. Complete variable domain (other parts from reference TRBV19 and TRBJ2-4): DGGITQSPKYLFRKEGQNVTLSCEQNLNHDAMYWYRQDPGQGLRLIYYSQIVNDFQKGDIAEGYSVSREKKESFPLTVTSAQKNPTAFYLCASSARSDAKNIQYFGAGTRLSVL.

The rearrangement links TRBV1 to TRBJ2-7; the D segment call TRBD2 is taken from the table without a DNA check. TRBV1 is labeled a pseudogene. The CDR3 has 17 amino acids. DNA for the CDR3: TGCACCAGCAGCCCACACCCCCACCCGACCAGCGGCGACGAGCAGTACTTC. Residues: CTSSPHPHPTSGDEQYF.

The count of this clone is one. The CDR3 sequence: CASSLTRTGQDPQYF. CDR3 nucleotides: TGTGCCAGCTCACTGACACGGACAGGGCAGGACCCCCAGTACTTC. The rearrangement joins TRBV18 to TRBJ2-5, with 8 nucleotides matching TRBD1. Trimming cost V 4 bases and J 9 bases; bases outside gene matches: 13. CDR1 and CDR2 from the germline V gene are KGHSH and LQKENI. The CDR3 is 15 residues long.

V is TRBV5-1 and J is TRBJ2-3; 7 positions match TRBD2. The V gene's germline CDR1 is SGHRS and CDR2 YFSETQ. Trimming removed 0 bases from V and 0 bases from J; junction bases left unmatched: 4. This CDR3 comprises 16 residues. CDR3 sequence reads: CASSLGTRESTDTQYF. The CDR3 bases are TGCGCCAGCAGCTTGGGGACTAGGGAGAGCACAGATACGCAGTATTTT. The full variable domain, completed using reference TRBV5-1 and TRBJ2-3, is KAGVTQTPRYLIKTRGQQVTLSCSPISGHRSVSWYQQTPGQGLQFLFEYFSETQRNKGNFPGRFSGRQFSNSRSEMNVSTLELGDSALYLCASSLGTRESTDTQYFGPGTRLTVL.

The rearrangement joins TRBV28 to TRBJ2-1, with TRBD2 identical over 8 bases. J gave up 8 bases and V 1 base, and 7 bases lay outside the gene matches. This CDR3 spans 15 amino acids. The germline gives CDR1 MDHEN, CDR2 SYDVKM. CDR3 coding DNA: TGTGCCAGCAGTTTATTGACGGGGGGGCTGGATGAGCAGTTCTTC. Translation gives CASSLLTGGLDEQFF.

The J gene is TRBJ1-2, the V gene TRBV7-8; TRBD1 is a possible D gene (6 bases). CDR3 length: 14 residues. V shed 5 bases and J shed 5 bases, with 15 bases lying between them. From germline, CDR1 is SGHVS and CDR2 FQNEAQ. CDR3 coding DNA: TGTGCCAGCAGCATCGGGGGGCCCCTATATGGCTACACCTTC. It translates to CASSIGGPLYGYTF.

CDR3 in DNA: TGTGCCAGCAGCTTAGCAGCAGCGAGGAATGAAAAACTGTTTTTT. Amino acid sequence: CASSLAAARNEKLFF. The chain employs TRBV11-2 and TRBJ1-4; D call uncertain. V was trimmed by 1 base and J by 5 bases, leaving 11 bases between them. The CDR3 sequence is 15 residues long. Germline-derived CDR1 and CDR2 are SGHAT and FQNNGV.

The V gene is TRBV9, the J gene TRBJ1-1; TRBD1 matches at 7 bases. Germline values: CDR1 SGDLS, CDR2 YYNGEE. This CDR3 contains 17 residues. The V gene end was trimmed by 3 bases and the J gene end by 1 base; junction bases not matched to a gene: 12. The CDR3 is CASSGLHEGATNTEAFF. The CDR3 bases are TGTGCCAGCAGCGGACTCCACGAGGGGGCAACGAACACTGAAGCTTTCTTT.

The rearrangement uses TRBV6-5 and TRBJ1-5, with 8 bases identical to TRBD1. CDR1 and CDR2 (germline): MNHEY, SVGAGI. The CDR3 is made up of 15 amino acids. Trimming took 2 bases from V and 6 from J; bases not matched to a gene: 6. The CDR3 coding sequence is TGTGCCAGCAGTTACCAGGACAGGGAGGGTCAGCCCCAGCATTTT. It specifies CASSYQDREGQPQHF.

This clone was observed once. The chain has TRBV2 and TRBJ1-2; D is unclear. The length of the CDR3 is 11 residues. Germline V gene sequence: CDR1 SNHLY, CDR2 FYNNEI. The V end was cut by 0 bases, the J end by 14 bases, with 10 bases between. The CDR3: CASSEADGRTF. CDR3 DNA sequence: TGTGCCAGCAGTGAAGCTGATGGCAGAACCTTC.

The CDR3 coding sequence is TGTGCCAGCTCACCCCGGGGGGGAACTGAAGCTTTCTTT. Its translation: CASSPRGGTEAFF. The chain is built from TRBV18 and TRBJ1-1; the D gene is possibly TRBD1 (5 bases). The CDR3 consists of 13 residues. V lost 3 bases and J lost 5, with 10 bases in between. Germline V gene sequence: CDR1 KGHSH, CDR2 LQKENI.

The gene calls are TRBV11-2 and TRBJ2-7, with a weak D call TRBD1 (5 bases). Germline CDR1 reads SGHAT; CDR2 reads FQNNGV. This CDR3 contains 17 residues. V lost 0 bases and J lost 2, with 17 bases in between. CDR3 sequence reads: CASSLEAYGRTPYEQYF. The CDR3, as DNA: TGTGCCAGCAGCTTAGAAGCCTACGGAAGGACACCCTACGAGCAGTACTTC.

The chain recombines TRBV5-1 with TRBJ2-7; 7 bases align to TRBD2. With V trimmed by 1 base and J by 2 bases, 6 bases remained unmatched. CDR1 and CDR2 (germline): SGHRS, YFSETQ. The CDR3 length is 15 residues. The CDR3 protein is CASSLTSERAYEQYF. In DNA, the CDR3 is TGCGCCAGCAGCTTGACTAGCGAAAGGGCCTACGAGCAGTACTTC.

The chain recombines TRBV10-1 with TRBJ2-7; D perhaps matches TRBD2 (6 bases). CDR1 WNHNN and CDR2 SYGVQD come from the germline V gene (reference sequence). Trimming took 10 bases from V and 0 from J, leaving 16 bases between them. The length of the CDR3 is 14 residues. The CDR3 region has the DNA TGCGCCATACTCTCCCGGGGGAGCTCCTACGAGCAGTACTTC. Amino acid sequence: CAILSRGSSYEQYF.

The gene calls are TRBV9 and TRBJ1-3; TRBD1 matches 7 bases. CDR1 is SGDLS, CDR2 YYNGEE, per germline. The CDR3 is 18 residues long. J gave up 0 bases and V 7 bases, and 16 bases lay outside the gene matches. The CDR3 protein is CASGGTLGQSFSGNTIYF. The CDR3 DNA is TGTGCCAGCGGAGGAACTTTGGGACAGTCGTTCTCTGGAAACACCATATATTTT.

This chain joins TRBV7-2 and TRBJ2-1; D remains ambiguous. Per germline, CDR1 SGHTA and CDR2 FQGNSA. This CDR3 spans 14 amino acids. V was cut by 2 bases and J by 8 bases, with 13 bases left in between. CDR3 sequence reads: CASSLNRRGDEQFF. The CDR3 coding sequence is TGTGCCAGCAGCTTAAACCGCCGAGGCGATGAGCAGTTCTTC.

The chain recombines TRBV9 with TRBJ1-2, with 7 bases matching TRBD1. CDR3 length: 14 amino acids. The germline CDR1 and CDR2 sequences are SGDLS and YYNGEE. V shed 3 bases, J shed 7 bases, and the junction held 9 bases outside the gene matches. In DNA, the CDR3 is TGTGCCAGCAGCGCCATTGGGACAGTTCCTGGCTACACCTTC. It specifies CASSAIGTVPGYTF.

This chain joins TRBV5-1 and TRBJ2-1; TRBD2 agrees at 8 bases. The CDR3 is made up of 17 amino acids. Germline CDR1 SGHRS, CDR2 YFSETQ. Losses at the gene ends were 2 bases for V and 0 bases for J; bases not matched to a gene: 7. CDR3 protein: CASSLISGGSSYNEQFF. The CDR3 DNA sequence: TGCGCCAGCAGCTTAATTTCGGGGGGGAGCTCCTACAATGAGCAGTTCTTC.

This clone was picked up one time. V and J are TRBV19 and TRBJ2-1; 7 bases map to TRBD1. Germline V gene sequence: CDR1 LNHDA, CDR2 SQIVND (reference sequence). V trimming: 9 bases; J trimming: 5 bases; junction bases outside the gene matches: 7. This CDR3 region has 13 residues. CDR3 region: CARRQGQNNEQFF. CDR3 nucleotide sequence: TGTGCCAGGAGACAGGGACAGAACAATGAGCAGTTCTTC.

The CDR3 here is CASRRRGCNQPQHF. In DNA, the CDR3 is TGTGCCAGCCGCAGAAGGGGTTGCAATCAGCCCCAGCATTTT. The chain joins TRBV21-1 to TRBJ1-5; the DNA was not compared with TRBD1, the D call given in the table. TRBV21-1 is termed a pseudogene. The length of the CDR3 is 14 residues.

The chain employs TRBV2 and TRBJ2-7; 9 bases fit TRBD2. The CDR3 spans 14 residues. Germline-derived CDR1 and CDR2 are SNHLY and FYNNEI. V lost 4 bases and J lost 5; bases outside the gene matches: 6. The CDR3 DNA sequence: TGTGCCAGCAGTGGGGCGGGGGGGCCGAACGAGCAGTACTTC. It codes for CASSGAGGPNEQYF.

The rearrangement joins TRBV6-5 to TRBJ2-7, with TRBD1 identical over 9 bases. This CDR3 has 15 amino acids. Germline CDR1 reads MNHEY; CDR2 reads SVGAGI. With 2 bases clipped from V and 4 bases from J, the junction kept 6 bases outside the gene matches. This CDR3 is CASSYNRGPGYEQYF. The CDR3 region has the DNA TGTGCCAGCAGTTACAACAGGGGGCCGGGGTACGAGCAGTACTTC.

CDR3 region: CASSEVGQGAQNGYTF. The CDR3, as DNA: TGTGCCAGCAGCGAAGTGGGACAGGGGGCTCAAAATGGCTACACCTTC. V and J are TRBV7-9 and TRBJ1-2; 12 nucleotides match TRBD1. The CDR3 is made up of 16 amino acids. V dropped 5 bases and J dropped 6; count of bases not matched to a gene: 10. Looked up from germline, CDR1 is SEHNR and CDR2 is FQNEAQ (reference sequence). The full variable domain, with the rest looked up from reference TRBV7-9 and TRBJ1-2, is DTGVSQNPRHKITKRGQNVTFRCDPISEHNRLYWYRQTLGQGPEFLTYFQNEAQLEKSRLLSDRFSAERPKGSFSTLEIQRTEQGDSAMYLCASSEVGQGAQNGYTFGSGTRLTVV.

This clone was seen just once. V and J are TRBV7-8 and TRBJ1-2; 10 nucleotides match TRBD1. The CDR3 contains 15 residues. V was pared by 0 bases and J by 7 bases, with 5 bases of the junction left unmatched. Germline lookup yields CDR1 SGHVS and CDR2 FQNEAQ. Here the CDR3 reads CASSLAGQGRGGYTF. In nucleotides, the CDR3 is TGTGCCAGCAGCTTAGCGGGACAGGGGAGAGGTGGCTACACCTTC. Full variable domain (remainder filled in from reference TRBV7-8 and TRBJ1-2): GAGVSQSPRYKVAKRGQDVALRCDPISGHVSLFWYQQALGQGPEFLTYFQNEAQLDKSGLPSDRFFAERPEGSVSTLKIQRTQQEDSAVYLCASSLAGQGRGGYTFGSGTRLTVV.